What follows is one T cell receptor beta chain and its context. Time point reported: newly diagnosed GD, antithyroid drugs for less than 3 months. RNA from PBMCs was the source of the TCR library. The TCR beta library used iRepertoire HTBI primers with Arm-PCR amplification of CDR3. TCRdb processed the multiplex PCR reads anew with MiXCR; each CDR3 protein has one entry. Of just over 600,000 distinct CDR3 sequences listed, approximately 15% are singletons. This record belongs to a study of regulatory T cells in long-lasting Graves disease. The V segment lost 3 bases and the J segment 7 bases; nucleotides outside the gene matches: 7. Germline CDR1 reads MNHEY; CDR2 reads SMNVEV (reference sequence). There are 15 residues in the CDR3. In addition, the sample was reused for a study of T cells in Graves' hyperthyroidism and ophthalmopathy. In that study: HTBI primers were employed in a first-round RT-PCR of the TCR CDR3.

The receptor comes from a woman in her thirties with Graves disease. The V and J genes are TRBV27 and TRBJ2-1, with 9 bases matching TRBD2. The sample here was peripheral blood mononuclear cells (PBMCs), taken at new diagnosis, from a patient treated with antithyroid drugs. CDR3 loop: CASSLGLASWNEQFF. The CDR3 DNA follows: TGTGCCAGCAGTTTGGGACTAGCTAGCTGGAATGAGCAGTTCTTC.